Below, 6 T cell receptor beta chains from the same sample are listed, as sequenced in a study of shared clonotypes between healthy human individuals (dated by TCRdb to the early 2020s). The library was generated by the immunoSEQ multiplex PCR assay. Entries here come from immuneACCESS through TCRdb and include only in-frame sequences with V and J called. Some clones fail to appear in such tables; in the studies checked, an unresolved V gene covers under half of the shortfall, and the cause of the remainder is unknown. This sample lists more than 550,000 clones; over 60% were detected once. 1.8% of the sample is in the top ten clones. The sample consisted of memory CD4+ T cells sorted from blood. The meaning of the sample's cell subset or site label: CD45RA-negative fraction. The receptor set was obtained from a woman in her 30s in good health.

Only one count was recorded for this clone. The gene calls are TRBV30 and TRBJ1-5, with D hard to call. This CDR3 is 13 amino acids long. Trimming stripped 0 bases from V and 0 bases from J, with 3 bases between. Germline values: CDR1 GTSNPN, CDR2 SVGIG (reference sequence). CDR3 amino acids: CAWSVGSNQPQHF. The CDR3 region has the DNA TGTGCCTGGAGTGTAGGTAGCAATCAGCCCCAGCATTTT.

This clone has a handful of counts. The sample contains more than one DNA sequence encoding this CDR3. This rearrangement joins TRBV6-5 to TRBJ1-5; D is uncertain. The germline gives CDR1 MNHEY, CDR2 SVGAGI. This CDR3 is 13 amino acids long. The ends were cut back, 0 bases at V and 3 bases at J, with 3 bases in the middle. CDR3 sequence reads: CASSYSPNQPQHF. The CDR3 bases are TGTGCCAGCAGTTACTCTCCCAATCAGCCCCAGCATTTT.

V and J are TRBV21-1 and TRBJ2-6. TRBV21-1 corresponds to a pseudogene. CDR3 size: 16 residues. The CDR3 loop is CASMGTPRSGANVLTF. The DNA for the CDR3 is TGTGCCAGCATGGGGACCCCAAGGTCTGGGGCCAACGTCCTGACTTTC.

The chain links TRBV19 to TRBJ2-4, with D hard to call. V lost 4 bases and J lost 7, with 8 bases in between. CDR1 is LNHDA and CDR2 is SQIVND in the germline V gene (reference sequence). CDR3 length equals 12 residues. The CDR3 DNA reads TGTGCCAGTAGTACGTACAGCAACATTCAGTACTTC. Protein product: CASSTYSNIQYF.

To note about this clone: A read error may be the cause here, since a much bigger clone is one base away. The rearrangement links TRBV25-1 to TRBJ2-3, with 8 bases identical to TRBD2. The germline V gene encodes CDR1 MGHDK and CDR2 SYGVNS. J was trimmed by 3 bases and V by 5 bases; bases with no gene match: 4. The CDR3 extends over 14 amino acids. This chain's CDR3 is CASSSGGRTDTQYF. In DNA, the CDR3 is TGTGCCAGCAGTTCTGGCGGGAGGACAGATACGCAGTATTTT.

The chain has TRBV5-4 and TRBJ2-7, with 10 bases fitting TRBD1. CDR1 and CDR2 (germline): SGHNT, YYREEE (reference sequence). V shed 4 bases and J 4 bases; nucleotides not matched to a gene: 11. This CDR3 spans 16 amino acids. The CDR3, as DNA: TGTGCCAGCAGCCCTGGGGGGGACAGGGGACTTTACGAGCAGTACTTC. Protein sequence: CASSPGGDRGLYEQYF. The full variable domain, completed using reference TRBV5-4 and TRBJ2-7, is ETGVTQSPTHLIKTRGQQVTLRCSSQSGHNTVSWYQQALGQGPQFIFQYYREEENGRGNFPPRFSGLQFPNYSSELNVNALELDDSALYLCASSPGGDRGLYEQYFGPGTRLTVT.